This T cell receptor beta chain emerged from a study of PD-1 blockade in classical Hodgkin lymphoma. Time point defined: cycle 4 day 1 (C4D1), after five to seven weeks of nivolumab. Each and every patient relapsed after autologous stem cell transplantation, and patients got differing brentuximab vedotin exposure. Thawed PBMCs were the source of CD4+ T cells, purified by magnetic negative selection. Generated by immunoSEQ multiplex PCR, the TCRdb table keeps only in-frame clones and is missing some. The sample comprises approximately 29,000 clones, less than 85% of which are singletons, and around 0.62% rests with the top ten. J was trimmed by 1 base and V by 7 bases; bases with no gene match: 3. The CDR3 runs to 13 residues. Germline V gives CDR1 MNHEY, CDR2 SVGAGI.

The genes are TRBV6-5 and TRBJ2-5, with TRBD2 identical over 7 bases. The sample here was CD4+ T cells from blood, taken before the fourth cycle of nivolumab. This TCR was sampled from a human donor with classical Hodgkin lymphoma. The CDR3, as DNA: TGTGCCAGCAAAGGACTAGTCCAAGAGACCCAGTACTTC. Protein: CASKGLVQETQYF.